This T cell receptor beta chain was captured in a study of blood T cell repertoires in COVID-19. On the study more broadly: There were acute and convalescent COVID-19 samples, and they came from the United States, Italy and Spain. T cells, B-cell-depleted T cells, or PBMCs provided the cDNA or gDNA that served as material.

V was cut by 0 bases and J by 6 bases, with 17 bases left in between. The CDR3 consists of 16 residues. Germline V gives CDR1 LGHNA, CDR2 YNFKEQ. Original processing methods: Amplification with reference gene primers provided the estimates of nucleated cell counts. TCRdb's copy holds only in-frame clones and misses some; the assay was immunoSEQ multiplex PCR. The DNA gave D and trimming, while V, J and clone size come from that table. The sample holds over 50,000 clones, around four fifths seen once. The rearrangement links TRBV4-2 to TRBJ1-2; D possibly corresponds to TRBD1 (6 bases). This receptor was identified in a man in his sixties or seventies with acute or convalescent COVID-19. What was sequenced was peripheral blood. CDR3 amino acids: CASSQDRGGRGDGYTF. DNA of the CDR3: TGTGCCAGCAGCCAAGATAGGGGGGGGCGGGGCGATGGCTACACCTTC.